The rows below give T cell receptor beta chains drawn from one sample of a study of untreated major depressive disorder. The assay was immunoSEQ multiplex PCR, and TCRdb's table has in-frame clones only and misses some. Of under 30,000 clones in the sample, about nine tenths are singletons; the top ten hold 0.72%. Sequenced sample: CD4+ T cells from PBMCs. The receptor source for this set is a woman younger than 45 with major depressive disorder. Each CDR3 is given with its conserved first and last residue. D genes are given only for firm matches. Rows give clone size only sometimes, using once, few, many, or a class for an expanded clone.

CDR3nt: TGCGCTACAGGGGGCGTCGAAGAGACCCAGTACTTC
CDR3aa: CATGGVEETQYF
abundance: NA
j_gene: TRBJ2-5
d_gene: TRBD1
v_gene: TRBV29-1

CDR3nt: TGTGCCAGCGGGCGGAGGGAAAAACTGTTTTTT
CDR3aa: CASGRREKLFF
abundance: NA
j_gene: TRBJ1-4
d_gene: NA
v_gene: TRBV27

CDR3nt: TGTGCCAGCAGTTTGACAGGGTTCGGGGAGCTGTTTTTT
CDR3aa: CASSLTGFGELFF
abundance: NA
j_gene: TRBJ2-2
d_gene: TRBD1
v_gene: TRBV6-1

CDR3nt: TGTGCCAGCAGTGAAGGAAGGGGTGATACGCAGTATTTT
CDR3aa: CASSEGRGDTQYF
abundance: NA
j_gene: TRBJ2-3
d_gene: NA
v_gene: TRBV2

CDR3nt: TGTGCCAGCAGTCGGAGGGCAGCGGGAGGTATCACAGATACGCAGTATTTT
CDR3aa: CASSRRAAGGITDTQYF
abundance: NA
j_gene: TRBJ2-3
d_gene: TRBD2
v_gene: TRBV2

CDR3nt: TGTGCCAGCAGCGTTACAGGGACTAGCGGGAGCTCCTACAATGAGCAGTTCTTC
CDR3aa: CASSVTGTSGSSYNEQFF
abundance: NA
j_gene: TRBJ2-1
d_gene: TRBD2
v_gene: TRBV9

CDR3nt: TGTGCCAGCAGTTACGCCCCGGCCGAGCAGTACTTC
CDR3aa: CASSYAPAEQYF
abundance: NA
j_gene: TRBJ2-7
d_gene: NA
v_gene: TRBV6-6

CDR3nt: TGTGCCAGCAGCGAACACAGGGCTGTCAATTCACCCCTCCACTTT
CDR3aa: CASSEHRAVNSPLHF
abundance: once
j_gene: TRBJ1-6
d_gene: NA
v_gene: TRBV7-8

CDR3nt: TGTGCCAGCAGTTTAAGGGGTTATGGCTACACCTTC
CDR3aa: CASSLRGYGYTF
abundance: NA
j_gene: TRBJ1-2
d_gene: NA
v_gene: TRBV27

CDR3nt: TGTGCCAGCAGCTTGTCTGATACGCAGTATTTT
CDR3aa: CASSLSDTQYF
abundance: NA
j_gene: TRBJ2-3
d_gene: NA
v_gene: TRBV7-2

CDR3nt: TGTGCCCCCCTGACAGGGTTGCGGGGTAGCAATCAGCCCCAGCATTTT
CDR3aa: CAPLTGLRGSNQPQHF
abundance: NA
j_gene: TRBJ1-5
d_gene: TRBD1
v_gene: TRBV19

CDR3nt: TGTGCCAGCAGAGAACCGCAGGGAATTTATGGCTACACCTTC
CDR3aa: CASREPQGIYGYTF
abundance: NA
j_gene: TRBJ1-2
d_gene: NA
v_gene: TRBV28

CDR3nt: TGCGCCAGCAGCTTGGCACCCGGGGGGGAGACCCAGTACTTC
CDR3aa: CASSLAPGGETQYF
abundance: NA
j_gene: TRBJ2-5
d_gene: TRBD2
v_gene: TRBV5-1

CDR3nt: TGTGCCAGCAGTCAAGAGGGACTCAACACCGGGGAGCTGTTTTTT
CDR3aa: CASSQEGLNTGELFF
abundance: NA
j_gene: TRBJ2-2
d_gene: NA
v_gene: TRBV2

CDR3nt: TGTGCCAGCAGTTTTACGGGACTGGGGACTGAGGAGCAGTACTTC
CDR3aa: CASSFTGLGTEEQYF
abundance: NA
j_gene: TRBJ2-7
d_gene: NA
v_gene: TRBV27

CDR3nt: TGCGCCAGCAGAAGCTTGGCGGGACCGCGGGATGAGCAGTTCTTC
CDR3aa: CASRSLAGPRDEQFF
abundance: NA
j_gene: TRBJ2-1
d_gene: NA
v_gene: TRBV5-1